This T cell receptor (beta chain) emerged from a study of CD8 T cells in ankylosing spondylitis. Findings and caveats of the study: As for the disease-linked clones, they showed a CD8+ phenotype and occurred at relatively low frequencies in peripheral blood. What seemed typical of ankylosing spondylitis blood was a TCR beta motif built from roughly eight highly homologous variants. Significant enrichment of disease-linked clones was reported in matched ankylosing spondylitis synovial fluid.

This clonotype appeared many times. What it binds is not known. By quantitative 5'-RACE with molecular barcodes, the TCR beta libraries were made. Using its own MiXCR run on the 5' RACE reads, TCRdb lists one record per CDR3 protein. Among about 42,000 distinct CDR3 sequences, approximately 3.6% were seen once, and the ten largest hold roughly 4.2%. Deletions cut 0 bases from V and 9 bases from J, with 10 bases between. Germline CDR1 and CDR2: SGDLS and YYNGEE. The CDR3 sequence is 14 residues long. The sequenced material came from blood, either unsorted or a sorted T cell fraction (not recorded which). This TCR was sampled from a female donor with ankylosing spondylitis or in good health (not recorded which). The chain recombines TRBV9 with TRBJ1-6; a weak D match, TRBD1 (5 bases). The CDR3 reads CASSVVQAGSPLHF. CDR3 in DNA: TGTGCCAGCAGCGTAGTACAGGCTGGTTCACCCCTCCACTTT.